This T cell receptor beta chain was recorded in a study of blood T cells in healthy people across ages. A note on this clonotype: Antigen unknown.

Each donor supplied roughly 9.2 milliliters of peripheral blood. A second about 6 to 11 cycle PCR used barcoded and J-beta primers. Using its own MiXCR run on the 5' RACE reads, TCRdb lists one record per CDR3 protein. The sample holds approximately 760,000 distinct CDR3 sequences, 20% to 25% seen once. General study points: Naive CD4+ cell counts and diversity both ran higher in long-lived than in aged donors. The CMV status of each donor remained undetermined, and this could have confounded shifts in expanded clonotypes.

The same sample was also studied in work on T cells of mothers and their children.

The origin of this receptor is a boy under 18 in good health. The source material was blood.

The CDR3 DNA sequence: TGTGCCAGCAGCTCTTGGGCTGACAGCTCTGGGGCCAACGTCCTGACTTTC. This codes for CASSSWADSSGANVLTF. V and J are TRBV7-9 and TRBJ2-6; tentatively, D is TRBD1 (5 bases). The CDR3 has 17 residues. Trimming removed 4 bases at V and 0 bases at J, with 13 bases between. CDR1 and CDR2 from the germline V gene are SEHNR and FQNEAQ (reference sequence).